The next 9 T cell receptor beta chains were all read from a single sample in a study of shared clonotypes between healthy human individuals. Libraries were prepared by immunoSEQ multiplex PCR; TCRdb keeps only in-frame clonotypes and omits some of them. The data hold fewer than 2.5 million clones, with roughly 93% observed a single time. Sequencing was performed on naive CD4+ T cells from PBMCs. Subset denoted: CD45RA+ positively selected. The receptors were gathered from a man between 18 and 29 years old in good health. Some clones in this sample may be carry-over from other donors' samples.

The rearrangement links TRBV28 to TRBJ1-2; a possible D gene is TRBD1 (5 bases). The CDR3 runs to 12 residues. Deletions cut 2 bases from V and 9 bases from J, with 10 bases between. CDR1 is MDHEN, CDR2 SYDVKM, per germline. CDR3: CASSLIQGSYTF. The CDR3 coding sequence is TGTGCCAGCAGTTTAATTCAGGGTAGCTACACCTTC.

The rearrangement links TRBV6-1 to TRBJ2-1; 8 nucleotides agree with TRBD2. The CDR3 has 15 residues. The V segment lost 3 bases and the J segment 8 bases; nucleotides outside the gene matches: 9. Germline V gene data show CDR1 as MNHNS and CDR2 as SASEGT. The chain's CDR3 is CASSDRSGGEDEQFF. The CDR3 DNA reads as TGTGCCAGCAGTGATCGGAGCGGGGGCGAGGATGAGCAGTTCTTC.

The V call is TRBV19, the J call TRBJ1-1, with D perhaps TRBD1 (5 bases). CDR1 LNHDA and CDR2 SQIVND come from the germline V gene (reference sequence). The CDR3 loop spans 15 amino acids. Trimming cost V 6 bases and J 1 base, with 15 bases left between them. CDR3 residues: CASSRRTGTNTEAFF. DNA of the CDR3: TGTGCCAGTAGCCGACGGACGGGGACGAACACTGAAGCTTTCTTT.

The rearrangement uses TRBV7-9 and TRBJ2-1; D might be TRBD1 (6 bases). This CDR3 contains 15 residues. V gave up 5 bases and J gave up 5 bases, with 16 bases separating them. Germline V gene data show CDR1 as SEHNR and CDR2 as FQNEAQ (reference sequence). This chain's CDR3 is CASSILRDTDNEQFF. The CDR3 nucleotides are TGTGCCAGCAGCATTCTCCGGGACACTGACAATGAGCAGTTCTTC.

This clone occurred once. The chain employs TRBV19 and TRBJ2-5; D is unclear. CDR1 is LNHDA and CDR2 is SQIVND in the germline V gene (reference sequence). This CDR3 region has 14 residues. The V end was cut by 5 bases, the J end by 1 base, with 11 bases between. The CDR3 sequence: CASSPRWGQETQYF. The CDR3 DNA reads TGTGCCAGTAGTCCTAGATGGGGCCAAGAGACCCAGTACTTC.

The CDR3 region is CASSYRGTGGNEQYF. The DNA for the CDR3 is TGTGCCAGCAGTTACAGGGGGACAGGGGGCAACGAGCAGTACTTC. The V call is TRBV6-5, the J call TRBJ2-7; 12 bases map to TRBD1. The CDR3 is 15 residues long. The germline gives CDR1 MNHEY, CDR2 SVGAGI. V lost 2 bases, J lost 5 bases, and 4 bases stayed unmatched.

The chain couples TRBV5-1 to TRBJ1-5; 10 nucleotides match TRBD1. The CDR3 is 15 amino acids. J was trimmed by 5 bases and V by 0 bases; bases with no gene match: 2. From germline, CDR1 is SGHRS and CDR2 YFSETQ. The CDR3 DNA reads as TGCGCCAGCAGCTTGGGGGGGACAGGGGATCAGCCCCAGCATTTT. Its translation: CASSLGGTGDQPQHF.

The chain recombines TRBV4-3 with TRBJ2-1, with D unclear. The CDR3 loop spans 15 amino acids. Germline V gene data show CDR1 as LGHNA and CDR2 as YSLEER. V lost 3 bases and J lost 0, with 9 bases in between. The DNA for the CDR3 is TGCGCCAGCAGCCAGAACTACCCCTCCTACAATGAGCAGTTCTTC. Its translation: CASSQNYPSYNEQFF.

The rearrangement joins TRBV7-9 to TRBJ1-1; no clear D. This CDR3 comprises 12 residues. Germline assignment: CDR1 SEHNR and CDR2 FQNEAQ (reference sequence). V shed 3 bases and J shed 7 bases, with 9 bases lying between them. In DNA form, the CDR3 reads TGTGCCAGCAGCTTTTATGGCCTTGAAGCTTTCTTT. Protein product: CASSFYGLEAFF.